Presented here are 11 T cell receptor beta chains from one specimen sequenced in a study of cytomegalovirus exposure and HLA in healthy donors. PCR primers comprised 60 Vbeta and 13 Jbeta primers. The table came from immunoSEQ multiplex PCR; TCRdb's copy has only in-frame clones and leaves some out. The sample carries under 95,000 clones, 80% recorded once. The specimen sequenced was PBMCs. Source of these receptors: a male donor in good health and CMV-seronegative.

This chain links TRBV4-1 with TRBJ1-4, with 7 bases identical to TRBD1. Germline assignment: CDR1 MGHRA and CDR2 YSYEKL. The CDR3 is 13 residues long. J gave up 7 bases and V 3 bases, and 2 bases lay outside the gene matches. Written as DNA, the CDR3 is TGCGCCAGCAGCCAGAACAGGGGTGAAAAACTGTTTTTT. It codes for CASSQNRGEKLFF.

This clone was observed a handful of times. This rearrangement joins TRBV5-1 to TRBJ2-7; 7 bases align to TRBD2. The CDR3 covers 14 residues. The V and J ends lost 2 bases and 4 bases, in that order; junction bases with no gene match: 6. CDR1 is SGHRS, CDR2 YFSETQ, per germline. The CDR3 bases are TGCGCCAGCAGCTTTGGCGGGAGATCTTACGAGCAGTACTTC. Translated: CASSFGGRSYEQYF. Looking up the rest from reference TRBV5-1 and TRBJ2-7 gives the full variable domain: KAGVTQTPRYLIKTRGQQVTLSCSPISGHRSVSWYQQTPGQGLQFLFEYFSETQRNKGNFPGRFSGRQFSNSRSEMNVSTLELGDSALYLCASSFGGRSYEQYFGPGTRLTVT.

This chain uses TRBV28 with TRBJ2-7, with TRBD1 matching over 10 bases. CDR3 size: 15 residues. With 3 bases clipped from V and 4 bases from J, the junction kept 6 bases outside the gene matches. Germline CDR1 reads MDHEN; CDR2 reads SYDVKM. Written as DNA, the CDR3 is TGTGCCAGCAGTTTTGCTGGGACAGGGGATTACGAGCAGTACTTC. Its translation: CASSFAGTGDYEQYF.

The CDR3 DNA reads as TGTGCCAGCAGTTTATCAAGGACAGGGTTTTACGAGCAGTACTTC. This codes for CASSLSRTGFYEQYF. The rearrangement links TRBV27 to TRBJ2-7; 8 bases are shared with TRBD1. Germline CDR1 and CDR2: MNHEY and SMNVEV (reference sequence). The junction had 5 bases not matched to a gene; V was cut back by 0 bases and J by 4 bases. CDR3 size: 15 residues.

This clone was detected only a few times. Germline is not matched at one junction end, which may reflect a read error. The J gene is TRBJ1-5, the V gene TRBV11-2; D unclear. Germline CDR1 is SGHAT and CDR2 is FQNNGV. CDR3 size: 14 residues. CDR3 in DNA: TGTGCCAGCAGCTTAGAGCCAGGTAATCAGCCCCAGAATTTT. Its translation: CASSLEPGNQPQNF.

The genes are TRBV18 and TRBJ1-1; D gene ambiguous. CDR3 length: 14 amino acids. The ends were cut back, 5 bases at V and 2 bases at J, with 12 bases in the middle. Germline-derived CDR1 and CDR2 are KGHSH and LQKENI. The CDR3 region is CASSSSTTNTEAFF. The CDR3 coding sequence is TGTGCCAGCTCATCCTCGACAACCAACACTGAAGCTTTCTTT.

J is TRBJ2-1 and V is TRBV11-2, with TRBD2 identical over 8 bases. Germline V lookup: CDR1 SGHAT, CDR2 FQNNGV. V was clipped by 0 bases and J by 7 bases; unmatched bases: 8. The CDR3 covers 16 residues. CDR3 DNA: TGTGCCAGCAGCTTAGATTTCGAGCGGGGGCGGAATGAGCAGTTCTTC. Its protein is CASSLDFERGRNEQFF.

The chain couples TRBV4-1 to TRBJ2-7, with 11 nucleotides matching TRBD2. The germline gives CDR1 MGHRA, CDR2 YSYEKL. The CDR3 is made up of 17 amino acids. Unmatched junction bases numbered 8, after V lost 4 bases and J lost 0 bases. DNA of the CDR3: TGCGCCAGCAGCCGGGTTTTAGCGGGGGGGCCCTCCTACGAGCAGTACTTC. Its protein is CASSRVLAGGPSYEQYF.

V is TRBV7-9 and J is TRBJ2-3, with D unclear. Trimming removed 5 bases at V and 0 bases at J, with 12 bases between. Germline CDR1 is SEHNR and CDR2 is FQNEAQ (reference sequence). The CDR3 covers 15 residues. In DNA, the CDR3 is TGTGCCAGCAGCCGCCTGTTGGGCAGCACAGATACGCAGTATTTT. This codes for CASSRLLGSTDTQYF.

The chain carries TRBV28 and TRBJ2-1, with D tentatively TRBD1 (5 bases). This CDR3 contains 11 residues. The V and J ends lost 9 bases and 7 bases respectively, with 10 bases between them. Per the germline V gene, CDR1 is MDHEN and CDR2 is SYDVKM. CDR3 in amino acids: CASTRGNEQFF. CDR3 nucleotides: TGTGCCAGTACAAGGGGAAATGAGCAGTTCTTC.

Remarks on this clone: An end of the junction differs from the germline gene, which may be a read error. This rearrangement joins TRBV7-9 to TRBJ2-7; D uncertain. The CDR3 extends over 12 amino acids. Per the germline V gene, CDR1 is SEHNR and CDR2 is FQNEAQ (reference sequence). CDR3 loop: CSSSLPPGEQYF. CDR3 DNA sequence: TGTTCCAGCAGCTTGCCCCCCGGGGAGCAGTACTTC.